This entry is about one T cell receptor (beta chain). The antigen remains unidentified. The assay was immunoSEQ multiplex PCR, and TCRdb's table has in-frame clones only and misses some. The sample includes approximately 130,000 clones, 80% to 90% of them seen just once. The record originates from a study of T cell responses to AZD1222 COVID-19 vaccine. Points from the study as a whole: Possibly, clonal diversity was underestimated; donors were largely white British and included more females. Among those given AZD1222, only 6 or 7 were seropositive at baseline. Spike-specific TCR depth and breadth grew after two AZD1222 doses.

The CDR3 covers 15 residues. CDR1 is LGHDT, CDR2 YNNKEL, per germline (reference sequence). The V gene lost 0 bases and the J gene lost 8 bases, with 14 bases spanning the gap. Second-dose timings of about 4 or about 12 weeks were pooled. This TCR derives from an adult who received the AZD1222 COVID-19 vaccine. The chain combines TRBV3-1 (or the pseudogene TRBV3-2) with TRBJ2-1, with a weak D call TRBD1 (5 bases). The starting material was peripheral blood, obtained 28 days after the second AZD1222 dose. Written as DNA, the CDR3 is TGTGCCAGCAGCCAAGAGGGGCCATGTGTCGATGAGCAGTTCTTC. Protein sequence: CASSQEGPCVDEQFF.